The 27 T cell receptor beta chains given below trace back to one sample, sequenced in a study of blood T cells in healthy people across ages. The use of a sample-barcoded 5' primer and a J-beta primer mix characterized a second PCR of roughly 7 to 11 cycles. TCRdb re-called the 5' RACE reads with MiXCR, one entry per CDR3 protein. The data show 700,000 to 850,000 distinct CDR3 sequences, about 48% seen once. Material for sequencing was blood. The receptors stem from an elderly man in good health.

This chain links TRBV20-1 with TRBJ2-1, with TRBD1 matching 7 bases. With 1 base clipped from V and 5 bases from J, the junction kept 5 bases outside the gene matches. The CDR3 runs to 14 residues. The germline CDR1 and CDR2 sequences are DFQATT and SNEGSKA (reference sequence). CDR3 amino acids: CSARGDSKDNEQFF. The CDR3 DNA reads TGCAGTGCTAGAGGGGACAGCAAAGACAATGAGCAGTTCTTC.

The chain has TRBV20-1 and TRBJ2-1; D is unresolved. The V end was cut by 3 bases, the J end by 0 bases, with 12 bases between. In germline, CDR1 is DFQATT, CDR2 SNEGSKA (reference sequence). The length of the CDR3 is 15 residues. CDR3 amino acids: CSARSGLSSYNEQFF. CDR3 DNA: TGCAGTGCTAGGTCGGGCTTAAGCTCCTACAATGAGCAGTTCTTC.

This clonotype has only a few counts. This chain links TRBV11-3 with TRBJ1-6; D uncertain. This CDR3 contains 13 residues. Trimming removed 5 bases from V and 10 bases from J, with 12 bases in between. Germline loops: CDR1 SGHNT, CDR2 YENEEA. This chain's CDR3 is CASSDDSGSPLHF. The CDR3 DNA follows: TGTGCCAGCAGCGACGACTCTGGATCACCCCTCCACTTT.

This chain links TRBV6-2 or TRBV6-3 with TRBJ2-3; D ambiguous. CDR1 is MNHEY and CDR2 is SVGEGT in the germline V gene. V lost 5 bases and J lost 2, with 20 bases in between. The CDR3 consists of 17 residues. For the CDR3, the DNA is TGTGCCAGCAGTCCCCGTCAGACCAATCCCTTCACAGATACGCAGTATTTT. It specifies CASSPRQTNPFTDTQYF.

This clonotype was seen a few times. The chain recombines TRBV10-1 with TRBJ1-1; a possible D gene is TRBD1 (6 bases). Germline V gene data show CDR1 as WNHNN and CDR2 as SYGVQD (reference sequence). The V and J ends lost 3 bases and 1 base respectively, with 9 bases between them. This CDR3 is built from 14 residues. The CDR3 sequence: CASSDGGANTEAFF. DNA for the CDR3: TGCGCCAGCAGTGATGGGGGCGCGAACACTGAAGCTTTCTTT.

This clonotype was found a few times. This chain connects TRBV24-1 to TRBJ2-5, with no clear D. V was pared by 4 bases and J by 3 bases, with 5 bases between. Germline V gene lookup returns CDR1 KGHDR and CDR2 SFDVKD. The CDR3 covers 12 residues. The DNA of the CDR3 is TGTGCCACCAGTGACTATGAAGAGACCCAGTACTTC. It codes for CATSDYEETQYF.

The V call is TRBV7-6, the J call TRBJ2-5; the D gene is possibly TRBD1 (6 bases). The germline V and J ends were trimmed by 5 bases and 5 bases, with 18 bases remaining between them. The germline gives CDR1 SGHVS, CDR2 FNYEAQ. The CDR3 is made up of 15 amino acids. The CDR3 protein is CASSLTGYPMETQYF. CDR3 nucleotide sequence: TGTGCCAGCAGCCTAACAGGGTACCCCATGGAGACCCAGTACTTC.

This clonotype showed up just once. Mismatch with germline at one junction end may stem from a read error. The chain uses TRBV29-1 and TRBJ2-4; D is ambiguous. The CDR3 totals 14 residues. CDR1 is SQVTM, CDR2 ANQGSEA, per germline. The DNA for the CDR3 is TGCAGCGTTGAAACACCAATAGCCAAAAACGTTCAGTACTTC. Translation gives CSVETPIAKNVQYF.

CDR3 DNA sequence: TGCAGTGCCCCCGGGAAAGCTAACTATGGCTACACCTTC. Protein sequence: CSAPGKANYGYTF. V gene TRBV20-1 combines with J gene TRBJ1-2; D remains ambiguous. V dropped 6 bases and J dropped 0 bases, with 11 bases sitting between them. This CDR3 has 13 residues. The germline CDR1 and CDR2 sequences are DFQATT and SNEGSKA (reference sequence).

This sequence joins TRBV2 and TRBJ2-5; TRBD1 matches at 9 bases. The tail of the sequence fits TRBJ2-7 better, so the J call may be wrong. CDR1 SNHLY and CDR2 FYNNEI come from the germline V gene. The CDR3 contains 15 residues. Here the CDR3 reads CASSVKQGALYEQYF. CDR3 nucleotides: TGTGCCAGCAGCGTAAAACAGGGGGCCCTCTACGAGCAGTACTTC.

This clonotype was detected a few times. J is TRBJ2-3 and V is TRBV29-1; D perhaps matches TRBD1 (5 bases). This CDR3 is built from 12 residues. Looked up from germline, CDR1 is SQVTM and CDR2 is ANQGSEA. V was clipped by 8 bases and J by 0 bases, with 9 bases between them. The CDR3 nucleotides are TGCAGCTGGCACAGGAGCACAGATACGCAGTATTTT. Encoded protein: CSWHRSTDTQYF.

CDR3 DNA: TGTGCCAGCAGCCAAGATCTGGCTAGCGGGACCAGAGGGTCCGAGCAGTACTTC. Translating gives CASSQDLASGTRGSEQYF. The rearrangement joins TRBV4-2 to TRBJ2-7; 9 bases line up with TRBD2. Germline V lookup: CDR1 LGHNA, CDR2 YNFKEQ. The CDR3 consists of 18 residues. J was trimmed by 6 bases and V by 0 bases; bases with no gene match: 15.

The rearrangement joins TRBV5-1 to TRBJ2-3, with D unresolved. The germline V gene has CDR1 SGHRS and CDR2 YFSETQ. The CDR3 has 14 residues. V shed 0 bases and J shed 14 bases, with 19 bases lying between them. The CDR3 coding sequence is TGCGCCAGCAGCTTGGAGCAGAAGCACAGATACGCGTATTTT. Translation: CASSLEQKHRYAYF.

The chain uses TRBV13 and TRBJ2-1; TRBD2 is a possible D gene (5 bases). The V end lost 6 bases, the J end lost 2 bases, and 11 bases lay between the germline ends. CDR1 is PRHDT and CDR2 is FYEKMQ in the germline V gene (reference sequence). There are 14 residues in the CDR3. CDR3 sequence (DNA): TGTGCCAGCAGGCCCCGAGGGCCCTACAATGAGCAGTTCTTC. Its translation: CASRPRGPYNEQFF.

The CDR3 coding sequence is TGCAGTGCTAGAGACGGGACTAGCTCCTACAATGAGCAGTACTTC. This codes for CSARDGTSSYNEQYF. This chain uses TRBV20-1 with TRBJ2-1; 9 nucleotides align to TRBD2. The J call is doubtful: the DNA matches TRBJ2-7 better. Per the germline V gene, CDR1 is DFQATT and CDR2 is SNEGSKA (reference sequence). The CDR3 sequence is 15 residues long.

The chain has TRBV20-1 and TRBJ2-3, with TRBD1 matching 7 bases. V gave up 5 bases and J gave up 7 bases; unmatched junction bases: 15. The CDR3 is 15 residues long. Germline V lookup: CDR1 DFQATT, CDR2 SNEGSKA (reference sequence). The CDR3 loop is CSAPNPTGSLNTQYF. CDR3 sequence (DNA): TGCAGTGCTCCAAACCCGACAGGGTCCCTCAATACGCAGTATTTT.

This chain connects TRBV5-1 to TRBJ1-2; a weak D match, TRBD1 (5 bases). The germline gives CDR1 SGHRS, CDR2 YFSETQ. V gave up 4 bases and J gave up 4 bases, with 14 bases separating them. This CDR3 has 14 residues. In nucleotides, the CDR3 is TGCGCCAGCAGCCTAAGCAGGGAAGGCTATGGCTACACCTTC. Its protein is CASSLSREGYGYTF.

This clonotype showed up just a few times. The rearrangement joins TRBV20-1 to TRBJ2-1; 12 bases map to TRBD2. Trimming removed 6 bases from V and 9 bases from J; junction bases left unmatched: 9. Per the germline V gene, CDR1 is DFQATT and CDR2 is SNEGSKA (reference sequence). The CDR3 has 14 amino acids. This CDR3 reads CSAPTSGRPSEQFF. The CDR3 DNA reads TGCAGTGCCCCTACTAGCGGGAGGCCGAGTGAGCAGTTCTTC.

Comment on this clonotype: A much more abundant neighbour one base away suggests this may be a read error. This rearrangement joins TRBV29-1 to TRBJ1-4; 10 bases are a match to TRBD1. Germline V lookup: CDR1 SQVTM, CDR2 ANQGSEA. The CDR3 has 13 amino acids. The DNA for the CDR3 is TGCGGCGTGGGACAGGGGAACGATGAAAAACTGTTTTTT. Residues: CGVGQGNDEKLFF.

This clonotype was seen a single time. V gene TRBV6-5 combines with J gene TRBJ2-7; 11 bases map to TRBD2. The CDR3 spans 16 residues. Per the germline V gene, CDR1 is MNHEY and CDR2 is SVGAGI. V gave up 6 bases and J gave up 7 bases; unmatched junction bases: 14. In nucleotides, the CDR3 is TGTGCCAGCAGAGGCACTAGCGGGAGCGTCCTACGGGAGCAGTACTTC. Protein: CASRGTSGSVLREQYF.

The CDR3 coding sequence is TGCAGTGCTAGGACCCAGGGATCCGAGACGTTCTTC. Translated, it gives CSARTQGSETFF. The chain uses TRBV20-1 and TRBJ2-1, with a tentative D call TRBD1 (5 bases). The germline CDR1 and CDR2 sequences are DFQATT and SNEGSKA (reference sequence). Trimming pared 3 bases from V and 15 bases from J, leaving 18 bases between. This CDR3 contains 12 residues.

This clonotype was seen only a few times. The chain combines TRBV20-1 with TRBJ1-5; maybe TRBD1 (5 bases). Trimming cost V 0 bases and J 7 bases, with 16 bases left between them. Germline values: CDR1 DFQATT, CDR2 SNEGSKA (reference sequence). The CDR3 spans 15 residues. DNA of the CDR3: TGCAGTGCTAGAGACGGGACCTCTCGGAAACAGCCCCAGCATTTT. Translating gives CSARDGTSRKQPQHF.

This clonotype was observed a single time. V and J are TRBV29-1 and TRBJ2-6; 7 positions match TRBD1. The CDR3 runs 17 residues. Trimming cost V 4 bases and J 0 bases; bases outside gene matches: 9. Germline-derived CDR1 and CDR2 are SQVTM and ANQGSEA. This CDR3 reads CSVAPPGGSSGANVLTF. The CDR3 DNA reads TGCAGCGTTGCCCCCCCAGGGGGAAGCTCTGGGGCCAACGTCCTGACTTTC.

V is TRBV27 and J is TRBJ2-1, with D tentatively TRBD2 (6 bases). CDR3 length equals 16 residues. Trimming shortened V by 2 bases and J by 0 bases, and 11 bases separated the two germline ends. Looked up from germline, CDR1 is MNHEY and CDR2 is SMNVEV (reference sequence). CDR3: CASSLAGKSSYNEQFF. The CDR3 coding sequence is TGTGCCAGCAGTTTAGCGGGGAAGAGCTCCTACAATGAGCAGTTCTTC.

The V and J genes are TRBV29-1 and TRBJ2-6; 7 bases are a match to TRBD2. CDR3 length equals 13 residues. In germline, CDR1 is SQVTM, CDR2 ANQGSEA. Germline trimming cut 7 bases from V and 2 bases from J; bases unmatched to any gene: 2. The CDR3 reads CSGGTTGANVLTF. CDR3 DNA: TGCAGCGGTGGGACTACTGGGGCCAACGTCCTGACTTTC.

CDR3 DNA sequence: TGTGCCAGCACCGGACTAGCTGGAAGAGATACGCAGTATTTT. It is translated as CASTGLAGRDTQYF. The chain links TRBV7-6 to TRBJ2-3; TRBD2 matches at 8 bases. Germline V gene sequence: CDR1 SGHVS, CDR2 FNYEAQ. Losses at the gene ends were 7 bases for V and 5 bases for J; bases not matched to a gene: 8. CDR3 length: 14 residues.

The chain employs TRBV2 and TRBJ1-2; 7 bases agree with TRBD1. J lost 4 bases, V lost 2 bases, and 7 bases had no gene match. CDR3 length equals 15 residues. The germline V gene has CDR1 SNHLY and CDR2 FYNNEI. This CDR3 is CASSERDSRTYGYTF. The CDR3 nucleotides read TGTGCCAGCAGTGAACGGGACAGCAGGACCTATGGCTACACCTTC.